This entry is about one TCR beta chain. Given a much more abundant clone one base away, this may be a read error. The CDR3 has 13 amino acids. The germline V and J ends were trimmed by 6 bases and 13 bases, with 22 bases remaining between them. Germline loops: CDR1 DFQATT, CDR2 SNEGSKA (reference sequence). This entry is derived from a study of T cells in Graves' hyperthyroidism and ophthalmopathy. The TCR beta CDR3 regions underwent amplification using RNA transcripts as the source. A first-round RT-PCR of the TCR CDR3 used the HTBI primer set. TCRdb recomputed calls from the multiplex PCR reads with MiXCR, one row per CDR3 protein. This repertoire shows some 650,000 distinct CDR3 sequences, approximately 15% found once; its top ten account for more than 3%.

The chain links TRBV20-1 to TRBJ1-5, with D unresolved. The sequenced sample consisted of blood. The source is a woman between 35 and 50 years old with Graves' ophthalmopathy. For the CDR3, the DNA is TGCAGTGCCCCAGCCACTAGCGTTCATACGCAGCATTTT. Residues: CSAPATSVHTQHF.